This paragraph reports one T cell receptor beta chain. The data were produced by immunoSEQ multiplex PCR, yet TCRdb's version contains in-frame clones alone and is incomplete. This sample yields more than 300,000 clones, of which 80% to 90% are seen a single time; about 9.4% belongs to the top ten. Patients in Seattle were enrolled during active infection, then followed longitudinally. The V and J ends lost 4 bases and 4 bases respectively, with 12 bases between them. This CDR3 spans 14 amino acids. The germline V gene has CDR1 SGHTA and CDR2 FQGTGA. The sample originates from a study of blood T cell repertoires in COVID-19.

The specimen sequenced was peripheral blood. The rearrangement uses TRBV7-3 and TRBJ2-3, with D perhaps matching TRBD1 (5 bases). The TCR originated in a woman aged 25 to 45 with COVID-19, enrolled during active disease. CDR3 DNA sequence: TGTGCCAGCAGCTCCGACAGTGGCTCAGATACGCAGTATTTT. It translates to CASSSDSGSDTQYF.